The 31 T cell receptor beta chains in this list originate from one sample, sequenced in a study of identical twins. One entry per CDR3 protein, called by TCRdb with MiXCR from the 5' RACE reads. The repertoire holds some 250,000 distinct CDR3 sequences, about 13% seen once, with about 4% in the top ten. Separately, the same data were catalogued under a study of yellow fever vaccine responses in identical twins.

The specimen was memory (CD45RO+) T cells sorted from blood. The receptors originated from a woman in her late teens or twenties in good health.

The J gene is TRBJ1-2, the V gene TRBV7-9; perhaps TRBD1 as D (6 bases). The V and J ends lost 5 bases and 3 bases respectively, with 19 bases between them. In germline, CDR1 is SEHNR, CDR2 FQNEAQ (reference sequence). CDR3 length equals 16 residues. This CDR3 reads CASSPPQGRGYYGYTF. In nucleotides, the CDR3 is TGTGCCAGCAGCCCCCCACAAGGAAGGGGGTACTATGGCTACACCTTC.

The chain recombines TRBV5-1 with TRBJ2-7; 15 nucleotides agree with TRBD2. CDR1 SGHRS and CDR2 YFSETQ come from the germline V gene. The J segment lost 6 bases and the V segment lost 2 bases, leaving 3 bases of the junction unmatched. CDR3 length equals 15 residues. The CDR3 reads CASSFGGLAGGEQYF. CDR3 DNA sequence: TGCGCCAGCAGCTTTGGGGGACTAGCGGGAGGCGAGCAGTACTTC. Full variable domain (rest looked up from reference TRBV5-1 and TRBJ2-7): KAGVTQTPRYLIKTRGQQVTLSCSPISGHRSVSWYQQTPGQGLQFLFEYFSETQRNKGNFPGRFSGRQFSNSRSEMNVSTLELGDSALYLCASSFGGLAGGEQYFGPGTRLTVT.

This sequence joins TRBV15 and TRBJ2-1; D is unresolved. CDR3 size: 15 residues. The germline gives CDR1 LNHNV, CDR2 YYDKDF (reference sequence). The V and J ends lost 3 bases and 4 bases respectively, with 13 bases between them. The CDR3 DNA is TGTGCCACCAGCAGGGATCAGGAATCGTACAATGAGCAGTTCTTC. Encoded protein: CATSRDQESYNEQFF.

This clonotype was detected a few times. The chain is built from TRBV4-3 and TRBJ2-1, with D possibly being TRBD1 or TRBD2 (5 bases each). The V gene lost 1 base and the J gene lost 7 bases, with 14 bases spanning the gap. The CDR3 runs to 15 residues. Germline V CDR1 and CDR2: LGHNA, YSLEER. This CDR3 reads CASSQGPGTRNEQFF. For the CDR3, the DNA is TGCGCCAGCAGCCAAGGCCCTGGGACGCGGAATGAGCAGTTCTTC.

This clonotype was observed a few times. The chain employs TRBV18 and TRBJ2-1; D is unclear. Germline V gives CDR1 KGHSH, CDR2 LQKENI. The CDR3 consists of 17 residues. Trimming shortened V by 6 bases and J by 0 bases, and 18 bases separated the two germline ends. This chain's CDR3 is CASSYLPRSSSYNEQFF. CDR3 coding DNA: TGTGCCAGCTCCTACCTCCCCCGGAGTAGCTCCTACAATGAGCAGTTCTTC.

V is TRBV20-1 and J is TRBJ1-1; the D is unclear. Germline assignment: CDR1 DFQATT and CDR2 SNEGSKA (reference sequence). Trimming took off 3 bases at V and 2 bases at J, with 7 bases between the two ends. The CDR3 length is 12 residues. The CDR3 DNA sequence: TGCAGTGCTAGTAGGCTAAACACTGAAGCTTTCTTT. Its protein is CSASRLNTEAFF.

This clonotype appeared a few times. V usage is TRBV10-3 and J usage is TRBJ2-1; TRBD1 matches at 9 bases. The ends lost 2 bases at V and 8 bases at J; junction bases unmatched: 7. CDR3 size: 15 residues. Germline V lookup: CDR1 ENHRY, CDR2 SYGVKD. Here the CDR3 DNA reads TGTGCCATCAGTGAGCCGGGACAGGGTTCGGATGAGCAGTTCTTC. Its translation is CAISEPGQGSDEQFF.

The chain recombines TRBV11-2 with TRBJ2-1; weak D call: TRBD1 (5 bases). CDR1 SGHAT and CDR2 FQNNGV come from the germline V gene. This CDR3 is 12 amino acids long. V lost 1 base, J lost 10 bases, and 8 bases lay in between. CDR3 loop: CASSLVHREQFF. The DNA for the CDR3 is TGTGCCAGCAGCTTAGTCCACAGGGAGCAGTTCTTC. The full variable domain, rest sourced from reference TRBV11-2 and TRBJ2-1, is EAGVAQSPRYKIIEKRQSVAFWCNPISGHATLYWYQQILGQGPKLLIQFQNNGVVDDSQLPKDRFSAERLKGVDSTLKIQPAKLEDSAVYLCASSLVHREQFFGPGTRLTVL.

This clonotype was picked up many times. V usage is TRBV2 and J usage is TRBJ2-5; TRBD1 is a possible D gene (6 bases). Trimming cost V 6 bases and J 5 bases, with 13 bases left between them. CDR3 length equals 13 residues. Germline V lookup: CDR1 SNHLY, CDR2 FYNNEI. The CDR3 sequence: CASRGATLETQYF. The CDR3 DNA reads as TGTGCCAGCAGGGGGGCTACACTGGAGACCCAGTACTTC. Supplemented by reference TRBV2 and TRBJ2-5, the full variable domain reads EPEVTQTPSHQVTQMGQEVILRCVPISNHLYFYWYRQILGQKVEFLVSFYNNEISEKSEIFDDQFSVERPDGSNFTLKIRSTKLEDSAMYFCASRGATLETQYFGPGTRLLVL.

This clonotype has ten or more counts. The rearrangement uses TRBV11-2 and TRBJ2-1; either TRBD1 or TRBD2 may supply D (5 bases each). Germline CDR1 SGHAT, CDR2 FQNNGV. Between the trimmed V and J ends, which lost 1 base and 0 bases, there was a span of 16 bases. This CDR3 has 18 residues. DNA for the CDR3: TGTGCCAGCAGCTTAGTAGGGACCGGGACCACCTCCTACAATGAGCAGTTCTTC. It is translated as CASSLVGTGTTSYNEQFF.

This clonotype occurred a few times. The chain uses TRBV20-1 and TRBJ2-5, with TRBD2 matching 11 bases. The CDR3 is 14 residues long. Germline V CDR1 and CDR2: DFQATT, SNEGSKA (reference sequence). V lost 7 bases and J lost 6; bases outside the gene matches: 10. CDR3 DNA sequence: TGCAGTGTTCCGACTAGCGGGGATTTAAAGACCCAGTACTTC. Translation: CSVPTSGDLKTQYF.

A few counts support this clonotype. The rearrangement links TRBV6-5 to TRBJ2-3, with 14 bases that match TRBD2. Germline CDR1 reads MNHEY; CDR2 reads SVGAGI. J gave up 7 bases and V 4 bases, and 7 bases lay outside the gene matches. This CDR3 has 16 amino acids. The CDR3 bases are TGTGCCAGCAGTTCGGGACTAGCGGGAGTCACCCATACGCAGTATTTT. Protein sequence: CASSSGLAGVTHTQYF.

This clonotype showed up many times. This chain joins TRBV12-3 or TRBV12-4 and TRBJ2-4; D call uncertain. V dropped 2 bases and J dropped 0 bases, with 5 bases sitting between them. CDR3 size: 14 residues. CDR3 coding DNA: TGTGCCAGCAGTTTAAGTTTAGCCAAAAACATTCAGTACTTC. Protein sequence: CASSLSLAKNIQYF.

This clonotype was seen ten or more times. The chain uses TRBV11-3 and TRBJ1-5, with D possibly being TRBD1 (5 bases). The CDR3 covers 12 residues. Looked up from germline, CDR1 is SGHNT and CDR2 is YENEEA. Trimming removed 5 bases at V and 9 bases at J, with 11 bases between. The CDR3 here is CASSPGGRPQHF. CDR3 coding DNA: TGTGCCAGCAGCCCGGGGGGACGGCCCCAGCATTTT.

This clonotype was seen many times. The chain uses TRBV15 and TRBJ2-7, with 7 bases aligning to TRBD1. The CDR3 has 15 amino acids. CDR1 LNHNV and CDR2 YYDKDF come from the germline V gene (reference sequence). Trimming removed 0 bases from V and 6 bases from J; junction bases left unmatched: 8. CDR3 nucleotides: TGTGCCACCAGCAGAGACCGGACAGGACGCCCCGAGCAGTACTTC. Translated: CATSRDRTGRPEQYF.

This clonotype appeared many times. The V call is TRBV12-3 or TRBV12-4, the J call TRBJ1-1; D gene ambiguous. The CDR3 length is 18 residues. V was pared by 3 bases and J by 3 bases, with 23 bases between. The CDR3, as DNA: TGTGCCAGCAGTTTTTTCGGTCGTTTTGAGGGTGTGGACACTGAAGCTTTCTTT. Translation: CASSFFGRFEGVDTEAFF.

The rearrangement links TRBV20-1 to TRBJ2-1, with 11 positions matching TRBD2. The germline V gene encodes CDR1 DFQATT and CDR2 SNEGSKA (reference sequence). The CDR3 has 17 residues. CDR3 in DNA: TGCAGCGCCCCGACAGGTTCAACCTTAGCGGGAGGGATTGAGCAGTTCTTC. Encoded protein: CSAPTGSTLAGGIEQFF.

This clonotype was seen a handful of times. This chain joins TRBV7-2 and TRBJ2-3; 8 bases are shared with TRBD2. V lost 5 bases to trimming and J lost 7 bases; unmatched junction nucleotides: 14. Germline CDR1 reads SGHTA; CDR2 reads FQGNSA. This CDR3 is built from 16 residues. Here the CDR3 DNA reads TGTGCCAGCAGCCCCCGCGGGGGGTCCGGGAGGAATACGCAGTATTTT. This sequence encodes CASSPRGGSGRNTQYF.

V is TRBV4-3 and J is TRBJ1-1; 9 bases match TRBD1. Looked up from germline, CDR1 is LGHNA and CDR2 is YSLEER. V lost 4 bases and J lost 3; bases outside the gene matches: 3. The length of the CDR3 is 14 residues. CDR3 coding DNA: TGCGCCAGCAGCCTCAGGACAGGGGACACTGAAGCTTTCTTT. Its translation: CASSLRTGDTEAFF.

The CDR3 is CASSPGGTVYEQYF. DNA of the CDR3: TGTGCCAGCTCGCCAGGGGGGACAGTCTACGAGCAGTACTTC. J is TRBJ2-7 and V is TRBV18; a possible D gene is TRBD1 (7 bases). There are 14 residues in the CDR3. Germline V lookup: CDR1 KGHSH, CDR2 LQKENI. V lost 6 bases and J 3 bases, leaving 15 bases between the germline ends.

This rearrangement joins TRBV5-1 to TRBJ2-5, with unresolved D. The CDR3 is 14 residues long. CDR1 SGHRS and CDR2 YFSETQ come from the germline V gene. Trimming took off 0 bases at V and 2 bases at J, with 8 bases between the two ends. CDR3 coding DNA: TGCGCCAGCAGCTTGGGGTACCCGCAAGAGACCCAGTACTTC. Its protein product is CASSLGYPQETQYF.

This clonotype has a handful of counts. The V call is TRBV6-2 or TRBV6-3, the J call TRBJ1-5; possibly TRBD1 for D (5 bases). Germline loops: CDR1 MNHEY, CDR2 SVGEGT. This CDR3 has 17 residues. The ends were cut back, 2 bases at V and 1 base at J, with 15 bases in the middle. The DNA for the CDR3 is TGTGCCAGCAGTTACCGCGGGCAGGGCGGCAGCAATCAGCCCCAGCATTTT. As protein: CASSYRGQGGSNQPQHF.

This clonotype turned up a few times. The chain joins TRBV27 to TRBJ2-2; D gene ambiguous. Germline V CDR1 and CDR2: MNHEY, SMNVEV (reference sequence). CDR3 size: 14 residues. V was cut by 7 bases and J by 1 base, with 10 bases left in between. As DNA, the CDR3 is TGTGCCAGCAAGGTTAGCCTGAACACCGGGGAGCTGTTTTTT. The encoded protein is CASKVSLNTGELFF.

This clonotype came up many times. The rearrangement links TRBV18 to TRBJ2-2; D unclear. The V end was cut by 3 bases, the J end by 10 bases, with 6 bases between. Germline V CDR1 and CDR2: KGHSH, LQKENI. The CDR3 covers 11 residues. The CDR3 reads CASSPSQELFF. CDR3 bases: TGTGCCAGCTCACCGTCTCAGGAGCTGTTTTTT.

V gene TRBV7-9 combines with J gene TRBJ2-3; TRBD2 matches 8 bases. Germline CDR1 is SEHNR and CDR2 is FQNEAQ (reference sequence). J gave up 3 bases and V 4 bases, and 12 bases lay outside the gene matches. This CDR3 has 17 amino acids. The CDR3 sequence is CASSSPPGSGVTDTQYF. Here the CDR3 DNA reads TGTGCCAGCAGCTCCCCCCCGGGTAGCGGGGTTACAGATACGCAGTATTTT.

The chain links TRBV18 to TRBJ2-7, with 8 bases aligning to TRBD1. The V gene end was trimmed by 6 bases and the J gene end by 2 bases; junction bases not matched to a gene: 9. The CDR3 contains 15 residues. Germline V gene lookup returns CDR1 KGHSH and CDR2 LQKENI. CDR3 in DNA: TGTGCCAGCTCCCCCGGGACAGGTAGCACCTACGAGCAGTACTTC. This sequence encodes CASSPGTGSTYEQYF. Variable domain in full (rest from reference TRBV18 and TRBJ2-7): NAGVMQNPRHLVRRRGQEARLRCSPMKGHSHVYWYRQLPEEGLKFMVYLQKENIIDESGMPKERFSAEFPKEGPSILRIQQVVRGDSAAYFCASSPGTGSTYEQYFGPGTRLTVT.

The table lists this clonotype with a few counts. The J gene is TRBJ1-4, the V gene TRBV23-1; 7 nucleotides line up with TRBD1. Being an ORF, TRBV23-1 has a function that is uncertain. J gave up 11 bases and V 10 bases, and 19 bases lay outside the gene matches. The CDR3 has 15 residues. CDR3: CATSPRGTAIEKLFF. CDR3 DNA sequence: TGCGCCACCTCCCCTCGGGGGACAGCCATAGAGAAACTGTTTTTT.

This sequence joins TRBV2 and TRBJ1-4, with 11 positions matching TRBD1. The germline V gene has CDR1 SNHLY and CDR2 FYNNEI. The V gene end was trimmed by 7 bases and the J gene end by 7 bases; junction bases not matched to a gene: 2. This CDR3 has 13 residues. CDR3 sequence (DNA): TGTGCCAGCACCGGACAGGGGGCTGAAAAACTGTTTTTT. Its protein product is CASTGQGAEKLFF.

This clonotype was seen at least ten times. This chain joins TRBV14 and TRBJ2-3; D gene uncertain. The V and J ends lost 2 bases and 2 bases respectively, with 5 bases between them. The germline V gene encodes CDR1 SGHDN and CDR2 FVKESK. This CDR3 region has 13 residues. The CDR3 spells CASSQTITDTQYF. In DNA form, the CDR3 reads TGTGCCAGCAGCCAAACCATCACAGATACGCAGTATTTT.

A few counts support this clonotype. The rearrangement joins TRBV2 to TRBJ2-2; D ambiguous. There are 9 residues in the CDR3. V lost 7 bases to trimming and J lost 8 bases, with 2 bases between them. CDR1 is SNHLY and CDR2 is FYNNEI in the germline V gene. CDR3 sequence: CASTGELFF. The CDR3 DNA sequence: TGTGCCAGCACGGGGGAGCTGTTTTTT.

The chain joins TRBV3-1 to TRBJ2-1, with TRBD2 matching over 12 bases. The germline V gene encodes CDR1 LGHDT and CDR2 YNNKEL (reference sequence). V dropped 1 base and J dropped 8; count of bases not matched to a gene: 3. The CDR3 runs to 15 residues. CDR3 coding DNA: TGTGCCAGCAGCCAAGCTAGCGGGGGGGCCTATGAGCAGTTCTTC. As protein: CASSQASGGAYEQFF.